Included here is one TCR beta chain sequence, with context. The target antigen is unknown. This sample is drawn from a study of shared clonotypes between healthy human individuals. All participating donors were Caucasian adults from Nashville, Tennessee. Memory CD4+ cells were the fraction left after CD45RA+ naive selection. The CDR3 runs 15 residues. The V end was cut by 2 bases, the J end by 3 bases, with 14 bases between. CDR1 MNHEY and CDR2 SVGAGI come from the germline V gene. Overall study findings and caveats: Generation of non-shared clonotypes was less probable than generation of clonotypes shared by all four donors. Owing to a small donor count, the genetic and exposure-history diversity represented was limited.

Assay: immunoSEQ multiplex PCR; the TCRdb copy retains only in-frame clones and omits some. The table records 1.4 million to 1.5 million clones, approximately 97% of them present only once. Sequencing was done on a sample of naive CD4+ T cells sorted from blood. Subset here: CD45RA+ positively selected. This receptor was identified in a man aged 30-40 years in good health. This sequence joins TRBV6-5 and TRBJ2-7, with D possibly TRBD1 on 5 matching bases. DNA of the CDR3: TGTGCCAGCAGTTACAAGGGGCGCCTCTACTACGAGCAGTACTTC. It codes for CASSYKGRLYYEQYF.